This entry concerns a single T cell receptor beta chain. The antigen this receptor binds is unknown. Receptor libraries were prepared by 5' RACE. For each TCR library, around 4,000 ng of total RNA was used. For each sample, cDNA synthesis was carried out in eight separate reactions using SMARTScribe reverse transcriptase. Unique molecular identifiers containing a 6-nucleotide sample barcode were introduced through template switching during cDNA synthesis. TCRalpha and TCRbeta cDNA was amplified in two nested PCRs of around 15 and 9 cycles, and bead purification was carried out after each PCR. Before amplification, cDNA was treated with uracil DNA-glycosylase and purified using the QIAquick PCR purification kit. In the second PCR, Illumina TruSeq-compatible adapters and sample-specific barcodes were added. Library quality and concentration were assessed using TapeStation and Qubit, and 5 to 6 ng of each library was pooled. Pooled libraries were sequenced on an Illumina HiSeq2500 single-index Rapid Run with 2 x 100 bp reads and custom sequencing primers. The original methods were these. PCR and sequencing errors were corrected by UMI-based consensus assembly using MiGEC version 1.2.6. V(D)J alignment, clonotype assembly and CDR3 extraction were performed with MiXCR version 2.1.1. To normalise gene usage, clonotype sharing and MAIT/NKT TCR abundance, the analysis used the top 1000, 10 000 and 20 000 clonotypes per sample. Diversity was computed as the inverse Simpson index with the vegan R package after downsampling to 27 000 UMIs. Statistical testing used paired Mann-Whitney U tests on the discordant twin pairs and applied Benjamini-Hochberg correction for multiple testing. Following TCRdb reprocessing, every CDR3 protein sequence forms one entry, and DNA is not provided. The V and J calls and clone size come from TCRdb's table, not from the authors' own analysis. The sample's records list approximately 340,000 distinct CDR3 sequences. The ten largest account for approximately 2% of the sample.

The sample belongs to a study of monozygotic twins with inflammatory bowel disease (dated by TCRdb to between 2018 and 2021). For the study in its entirety: A total of about 28 monozygotic twin pairs were included in the full study, comprising nine German pairs (four IBD-concordant, five IBD-discordant) and 19 IBD-discordant Danish pairs. Within discordant pairs, disease-associated traits were sought mainly by comparing IBD patients with their genetically identical healthy co-twins. Each individual had, on average, about 151 000 unique TCRalpha sequences and 181 000 unique TCRbeta sequences available for analysis. Broader findings and caveats from the paper: Background noise and inter-individual variability may have been introduced into the repertoires by the differing immunosuppressive treatments among patients. Compared with healthy twins, IBD patients shared fewer clonotypes with other individuals, and the difference was most pronounced in patients with signs of disease activity. Concordant and discordant twins showed no difference in repertoire similarity, possibly because of limited statistical power. No single strong signal or clonotype linked to IBD turned up in the results, so the idea that one exists was not supported. Distinction between different T cell subtypes could not be achieved in the analysis. TCRbeta repertoire diversity, by inverse Simpson index, was decreased in IBD patients compared with their healthy co-twins.

From each donor, an approximately 2.7 ml peripheral blood sample was collected into PAXgene tubes and kept at -80 degrees C. Total RNA was isolated from whole blood with the PAXgene blood miRNA kit on an automated QIAcube, without T cell sorting. Peripheral blood from monozygotic twin pairs who were concordant or discordant for inflammatory bowel disease underwent deep TCRalpha and TCRbeta repertoire profiling using unique molecular barcoding. For every twin pair, smoking habits were documented, and each individual was categorised as a current, former or never smoker. From the cysteine up to the phenylalanine, the CDR3 has a length of 18 residues. No DNA sequence is on record. CDR1 and CDR2 (MGHRA, YSYEKL) derive from the germline V gene.

The receptor's source is a human donor with ulcerative colitis or Crohn's disease, or a healthy co-twin of an affected twin (not recorded which). Input material: blood. The chain couples TRBV4-1 to TRBJ2-6. This receptor carries the CDR3 CASSQDLRVGSGANVLTF.